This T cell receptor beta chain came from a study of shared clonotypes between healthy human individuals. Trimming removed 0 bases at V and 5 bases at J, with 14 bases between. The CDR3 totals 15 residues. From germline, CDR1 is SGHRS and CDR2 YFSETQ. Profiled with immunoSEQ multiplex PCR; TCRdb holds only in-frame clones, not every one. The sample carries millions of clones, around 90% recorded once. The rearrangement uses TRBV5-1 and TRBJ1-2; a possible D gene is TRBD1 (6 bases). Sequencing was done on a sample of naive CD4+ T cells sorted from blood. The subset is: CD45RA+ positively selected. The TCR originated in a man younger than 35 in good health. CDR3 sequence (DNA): TGCGCCAGCAGCTTGGGCGTTCCAGGGGAGTATGGCTACACCTTC. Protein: CASSLGVPGEYGYTF.